The 18 T cell receptor beta chains presented below share a single source sample, sequenced in a study of T cell responses to AZD1222 COVID-19 vaccine. Generated by immunoSEQ multiplex PCR, the TCRdb table keeps only in-frame clones and is missing some. The sample has 150,000 to 200,000 clones; roughly nine tenths are singletons. This specimen was peripheral blood, taken 28 days after the second AZD1222 dose. The receptors come from an adult who received the AZD1222 COVID-19 vaccine.

The rearrangement links TRBV3-1 (or the pseudogene TRBV3-2) to TRBJ1-5; no firm D call. Per germline, CDR1 LGHDT and CDR2 YNNKEL (reference sequence). The V end was cut by 2 bases, the J end by 5 bases, with 7 bases between. The CDR3 is 13 amino acids. The CDR3 bases are TGTGCCAGCAGCCAAAACGAAGATCAGCCCCAGCATTTT. It translates to CASSQNEDQPQHF.

V gene TRBV20-1 combines with J gene TRBJ2-7; no clear D gene. This CDR3 is 13 amino acids long. Trimming removed 3 bases from V and 3 bases from J, with 12 bases in between. Germline-derived CDR1 and CDR2 are DFQATT and SNEGSKA (reference sequence). The CDR3 DNA follows: TGCAGTGCTAGTGAGCTGGTCCACTACGAGCAGTACTTC. Amino acids: CSASELVHYEQYF.

This clone appeared once. This chain connects TRBV5-1 to TRBJ2-7; 8 bases map to TRBD1. Trimming cost V 4 bases and J 7 bases; bases outside gene matches: 7. The CDR3 spans 13 residues. The germline gives CDR1 SGHRS, CDR2 YFSETQ. The CDR3 region is CASSSGTGGEQYF. In DNA, the CDR3 is TGCGCCAGCAGCAGTGGGACAGGCGGAGAGCAGTACTTC.

V is TRBV19 and J is TRBJ2-2; 8 bases fit TRBD1. J gave up 1 base and V 5 bases, and 6 bases lay outside the gene matches. The germline CDR1 and CDR2 sequences are LNHDA and SQIVND (reference sequence). There are 16 residues in the CDR3. The CDR3 spells CASSVRTGMNTGELFF. CDR3 coding DNA: TGTGCCAGTAGTGTAAGGACAGGGATGAACACCGGGGAGCTGTTTTTT.

The CDR3 DNA follows: TGTGCCAGCAGCCAATTCCAGACACGGAACACTGAAGCTTTCTTT. Protein: CASSQFQTRNTEAFF. V gene TRBV3-1 (or the pseudogene TRBV3-2) combines with J gene TRBJ1-1; D is uncertain. The CDR3 consists of 15 residues. Between the trimmed V and J ends, which lost 2 bases and 1 base, there was a span of 11 bases. Looked up from germline, CDR1 is LGHDT and CDR2 is YNNKEL (reference sequence).

CDR3 loop: CASSVDFQPQHF. CDR3 nucleotides: TGTGCCAGCAGCGTAGATTTTCAGCCCCAGCATTTT. The V and J genes are TRBV7-9 and TRBJ1-5, with D hard to call. The CDR3 has 12 amino acids. V lost 5 bases to trimming and J lost 6 bases, with 8 bases between them. In germline, CDR1 is SEHNR, CDR2 FQNEAQ (reference sequence).

The chain links TRBV6-2 or TRBV6-3 to TRBJ2-3; 12 bases match TRBD2. J was trimmed by 2 bases and V by 4 bases; bases with no gene match: 7. Germline CDR1 MNHEY, CDR2 SVGEGT. This CDR3 has 17 residues. In nucleotides, the CDR3 is TGTGCCAGCAGTTTCGACGGACTAGCGGGGTCCACAGATACGCAGTATTTT. It specifies CASSFDGLAGSTDTQYF.

The V and J genes are TRBV7-9 and TRBJ2-7; 11 bases align to TRBD2. V shed 3 bases, J shed 3 bases, and the junction held 4 bases outside the gene matches. The CDR3 has 15 residues. The germline gives CDR1 SEHNR, CDR2 FQNEAQ (reference sequence). The CDR3 nucleotides read TGTGCCAGCAGCTTTGCTAGCGGGAGGAGCTACGAGCAGTACTTC. Its translation is CASSFASGRSYEQYF.

V is TRBV4-3 and J is TRBJ2-3, with D possibly called TRBD1 or TRBD2 (5 bases each). Per germline, CDR1 LGHNA and CDR2 YSLEER. V was clipped by 1 base and J by 6 bases, with 8 bases between them. The CDR3 length is 13 residues. The CDR3 loop reads CASSQVGADTQYF. CDR3 DNA: TGCGCCAGCAGCCAAGTCGGGGCGGATACGCAGTATTTT.

As to this clone: At one of its ends the junction is not consistent with the germline gene, which may arise from a read error. This chain uses TRBV7-2 with TRBJ2-7; 11 bases agree with TRBD2. CDR1 and CDR2 from the germline V gene are SGHTA and FQGNSA. CDR3 length: 15 amino acids. This CDR3 is CASSLAGGDTYEQYF. CDR3 sequence (DNA): TGTGCCAGCAGCCTAGCGGGGGGAGATACCTACGAGCAGTACTTC.

The chain links TRBV29-1 to TRBJ2-6; either TRBD1 or TRBD2 may supply D (5 bases each). CDR3 size: 16 residues. With 1 base removed from V and 1 base from J, the gap between germline ends came to 11 bases. Germline V gene lookup returns CDR1 SQVTM and CDR2 ANQGSEA. This CDR3 is CSVEGGSGSGANVLTF. CDR3 sequence (DNA): TGCAGCGTTGAAGGCGGGTCAGGGTCTGGGGCCAACGTCCTGACTTTC. Filled out from reference TRBV29-1 and TRBJ2-6, the complete variable domain reads SAVISQKPSRDICQRGTSLTIQCQVDSQVTMMFWYRQQPGQSLTLIATANQGSEATYESGFVIDKFPISRPNLTFSTLTVSNMSPEDSSIYLCSVEGGSGSGANVLTFGAGSRLTVL.

The genes are TRBV7-9 and TRBJ1-2; tentative D call: TRBD1 (6 bases). CDR1 is SEHNR and CDR2 is FQNEAQ in the germline V gene (reference sequence). This CDR3 has 14 residues. V shed 5 bases and J shed 6 bases, with 16 bases lying between them. The CDR3 DNA follows: TGTGCCAGCAGCCAGCAAACAGGGTGGGATGGCTACACCTTC. Protein sequence: CASSQQTGWDGYTF.

The chain joins TRBV18 to TRBJ2-3; the match to TRBD1 covers 8 bases. The germline V gene has CDR1 KGHSH and CDR2 LQKENI. The V segment lost 6 bases and the J segment 0 bases; nucleotides outside the gene matches: 8. CDR3 length: 16 amino acids. CDR3 protein: CASSQDRGASTDTQYF. CDR3 DNA: TGTGCCAGCTCCCAAGACAGGGGTGCTAGCACAGATACGCAGTATTTT. The full variable domain, with the rest looked up from reference TRBV18 and TRBJ2-3, is NAGVMQNPRHLVRRRGQEARLRCSPMKGHSHVYWYRQLPEEGLKFMVYLQKENIIDESGMPKERFSAEFPKEGPSILRIQQVVRGDSAAYFCASSQDRGASTDTQYFGPGTRLTVL.

The chain carries TRBV15 and TRBJ1-1; TRBD1 might be the D (5 bases). CDR3 size: 14 residues. The V end lost 5 bases, the J end lost 4 bases, and 14 bases lay between the germline ends. Germline lookup yields CDR1 LNHNV and CDR2 YYDKDF (reference sequence). CDR3 bases: TGTGCCACCAGCGGGACCGAGGGTCGCACTGAAGCTTTCTTT. It codes for CATSGTEGRTEAFF.

CDR3 sequence (DNA): TGTGCCACCAGTGACCCTAGGGGGGGAAGCACAGATACGCAGTATTTT. Encoded protein: CATSDPRGGSTDTQYF. The chain couples TRBV24-1 to TRBJ2-3, with a weak D call TRBD2 (7 bases). Trimming pared 4 bases from V and 0 bases from J, leaving 13 bases between. CDR1 KGHDR and CDR2 SFDVKD come from the germline V gene. The CDR3 has 16 amino acids.

In nucleotides, the CDR3 is TGTGCCAGCAGTCAACGGTCCGAGGATACGCAGTATTTT. This sequence encodes CASSQRSEDTQYF. The J gene is TRBJ2-3, the V gene TRBV27, with D hard to call. Trimming removed 5 bases from V and 6 bases from J, with 12 bases in between. Per germline, CDR1 MNHEY and CDR2 SMNVEV (reference sequence). The CDR3 runs to 13 residues.

This clone appeared once. The V and J genes are TRBV6-6 and TRBJ2-7, with D possibly TRBD1 on 6 matching bases. This CDR3 is built from 13 residues. CDR1 is MNHNY, CDR2 SVGAGI, per germline (reference sequence). The V and J ends lost 2 bases and 4 bases respectively, with 9 bases between them. The CDR3 sequence: CASSYGQRYEQYF. In DNA form, the CDR3 reads TGTGCCAGCAGTTACGGACAGAGATACGAGCAGTACTTC.

As concerns this clone: One end of the junction is discordant with germline, which a read error may explain. This chain connects TRBV7-2 to TRBJ1-1; D is unclear. The V gene's germline CDR1 is SGHTA and CDR2 FQGNSA. CDR3 size: 15 residues. This CDR3 reads CASSRIGNMNAEAFF. The CDR3 DNA sequence: TGTGCCAGCAGTCGCATCGGTAACATGAACGCTGAAGCTTTCTTT.